This T cell receptor (beta chain) was sequenced during a study of T cell responses to AZD1222 COVID-19 vaccine. Study details: Whether given at about 4 or about 12 weeks, second doses were pooled.

Study results and caveats: Donors in the cohort were predominantly white British and more often female, and clonal diversity was possibly underestimated. Reportedly, nearly half the spike-specific TCRs target unmutated variant regions.

Germline V gene sequence: CDR1 SGHDT, CDR2 YYEEEE. Trimming took 0 bases from V and 5 from J, leaving 15 bases between them. There are 15 residues in the CDR3. Sequenced by immunoSEQ multiplex PCR; TCRdb stores in-frame clones only, minus some. The data contain around 120,000 clones, 90% to 95% of them singletons. A remark on this clone: The antigen is undetermined.

The clonotype was recovered from an adult in good health. The sequencing used peripheral blood, collected on day 0 of AZD1222 vaccination. The chain employs TRBV5-6 and TRBJ2-7, with a weak D call TRBD2 (7 bases). The CDR3 DNA is TGTGCCAGCAGCTTGGAAGGCAGGGGAGGGGACGAGCAGTACTTC. Amino acids: CASSLEGRGGDEQYF.